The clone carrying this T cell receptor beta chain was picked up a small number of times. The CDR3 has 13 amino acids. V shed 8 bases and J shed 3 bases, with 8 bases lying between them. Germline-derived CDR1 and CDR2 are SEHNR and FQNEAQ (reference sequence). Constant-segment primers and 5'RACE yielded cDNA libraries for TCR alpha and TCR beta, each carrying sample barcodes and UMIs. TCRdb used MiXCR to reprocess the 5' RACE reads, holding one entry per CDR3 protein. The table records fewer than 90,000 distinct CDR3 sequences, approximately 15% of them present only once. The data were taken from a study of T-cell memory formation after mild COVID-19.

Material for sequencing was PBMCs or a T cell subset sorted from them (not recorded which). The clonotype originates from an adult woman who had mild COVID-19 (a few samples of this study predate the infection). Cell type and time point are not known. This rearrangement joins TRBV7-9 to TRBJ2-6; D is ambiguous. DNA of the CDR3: TGTGCCAGCCGCCGTAGTGGGGCCAACGTCCTGACTTTC. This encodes CASRRSGANVLTF.